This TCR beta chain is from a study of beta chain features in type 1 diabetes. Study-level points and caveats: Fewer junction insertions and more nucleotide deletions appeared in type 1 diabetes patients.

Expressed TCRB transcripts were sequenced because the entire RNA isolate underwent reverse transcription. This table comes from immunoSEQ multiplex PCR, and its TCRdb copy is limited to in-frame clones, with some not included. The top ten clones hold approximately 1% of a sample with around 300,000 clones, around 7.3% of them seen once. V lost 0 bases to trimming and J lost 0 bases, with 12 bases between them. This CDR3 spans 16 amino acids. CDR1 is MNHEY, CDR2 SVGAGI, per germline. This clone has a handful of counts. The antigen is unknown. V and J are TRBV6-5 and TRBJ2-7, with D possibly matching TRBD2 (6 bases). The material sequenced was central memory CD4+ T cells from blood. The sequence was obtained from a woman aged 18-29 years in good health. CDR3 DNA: TGTGCCAGCAGTTACTCGATCCTCGGGAGCTCCTACGAGCAGTACTTC. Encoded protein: CASSYSILGSSYEQYF.